The text below deals with one T cell receptor (beta chain). Its target is not known. This entry belongs to a study of T cell responses to AZD1222 COVID-19 vaccine. General study points: Nearly half of spike-specific TCRs reportedly go after variant regions that carry no mutations.

Profiling relied on immunoSEQ multiplex PCR, and the TCRdb table lists in-frame clones only, not all of them. Among tens of thousands of clones listed, roughly 89% were seen once. CDR3 length: 15 amino acids. CDR1 is LGHNT and CDR2 is FRNRAP in the germline V gene. Trimming removed 8 bases from V and 3 bases from J; junction bases left unmatched: 12. This TCR was sampled from an adult who received the AZD1222 COVID-19 vaccine. The specimen was peripheral blood, collected 28 days after the second AZD1222 dose. The chain recombines TRBV12-5 with TRBJ1-2; 7 positions match TRBD1. CDR3 in amino acids: CASRGTDRVHYGYTF. The CDR3 region has the DNA TGTGCTAGTAGGGGAACAGACAGGGTCCACTATGGCTACACCTTC.